Presented here are 11 T cell receptor beta chains from one specimen sequenced in a study of blood T cell repertoires in COVID-19. Repertoires were generated with immunoSEQ multiplex PCR, while TCRdb's copy carries only in-frame clones and drops some. The data contain roughly 350,000 clones, about 85% of them singletons. Sequencing was carried out using peripheral blood. These receptor sequences come from a woman in her late teens or twenties with acute or convalescent COVID-19.

This chain joins TRBV19 and TRBJ1-2; TRBD1 matches 7 bases. The germline CDR1 and CDR2 sequences are LNHDA and SQIVND (reference sequence). Trimming at V came to 5 bases and at J to 8 bases, leaving 11 bases not matched to a gene. The CDR3 runs to 14 residues. CDR3 sequence (DNA): TGTGCCAGTAGTTTTGGACAGGCGCCCCACGGCTACACCTTC. Translated: CASSFGQAPHGYTF.

The CDR3 is CASSYAGANQPQHF. The CDR3 nucleotides read TGTGCCAGCAGTTACGCAGGGGCCAATCAGCCCCAGCATTTT. The genes are TRBV6-5 and TRBJ1-5; TRBD1 might be the D (6 bases). V lost 2 bases and J 3 bases, leaving 8 bases between the germline ends. From germline, CDR1 is MNHEY and CDR2 SVGAGI. This CDR3 contains 14 residues.

The CDR3 loop is CSAPHGYEQYF. CDR3 nucleotides: TGCAGTGCCCCGCACGGCTACGAGCAGTACTTC. The chain is built from TRBV20-1 and TRBJ2-7; D not resolved. Germline loops: CDR1 DFQATT, CDR2 SNEGSKA (reference sequence). The CDR3 totals 11 residues. Trimming took 6 bases from V and 3 from J, leaving 9 bases between them.

This rearrangement joins TRBV6-1 to TRBJ1-6; maybe TRBD1 (5 bases). The CDR3 is 17 amino acids. V lost 1 base and J lost 8, with 18 bases in between. The germline V gene encodes CDR1 MNHNS and CDR2 SASEGT. This chain's CDR3 is CASSEGWGGAVDSPLHF. As DNA, the CDR3 is TGTGCCAGCAGTGAAGGGTGGGGAGGGGCTGTTGATTCACCCCTCCACTTT.

This chain uses TRBV6-5 with TRBJ1-4, with 7 positions matching TRBD1. The germline CDR1 and CDR2 sequences are MNHEY and SVGAGI. This CDR3 has 13 amino acids. With 6 bases clipped from V and 7 bases from J, the junction kept 5 bases outside the gene matches. This chain's CDR3 is CASRENRGEKLFF. Written as DNA, the CDR3 is TGTGCCAGCAGGGAGAACAGGGGTGAAAAACTGTTTTTT.

This clone was seen more than once but under ten times. The genes are TRBV7-8 and TRBJ1-1; possibly TRBD1 for D (6 bases). The CDR3 sequence is 18 residues long. The germline V gene has CDR1 SGHVS and CDR2 FQNEAQ. V lost 1 base and J 0 bases, leaving 18 bases between the germline ends. DNA for the CDR3: TGTGCCAGCAGCTTAGTCACAGGGATCATAACTATGAACACTGAAGCTTTCTTT. It specifies CASSLVTGIITMNTEAFF.

This rearrangement joins TRBV30 to TRBJ1-4; D ambiguous. The CDR3 extends over 16 amino acids. Germline V CDR1 and CDR2: GTSNPN, SVGIG (reference sequence). V was pared by 0 bases and J by 4 bases, with 15 bases between. The CDR3 bases are TGTGCCTGGAGTGTAGCCCACGGAGGATATAATGAAAAACTGTTTTTT. It codes for CAWSVAHGGYNEKLFF.

The chain combines TRBV15 with TRBJ2-7; 7 positions match TRBD1. The CDR3 is 16 amino acids. Germline V gene lookup returns CDR1 LNHNV and CDR2 YYDKDF (reference sequence). The V segment lost 1 base and the J segment 0 bases; nucleotides outside the gene matches: 6. CDR3 protein: CATSRAGGTSSYEQYF. CDR3 DNA: TGTGCCACCAGCAGAGCAGGGGGAACGAGCTCCTACGAGCAGTACTTC.

The rearrangement uses TRBV19 and TRBJ1-1, with TRBD1 matching 7 bases. The CDR3 spans 11 residues. In germline, CDR1 is LNHDA, CDR2 SQIVND (reference sequence). The DNA for the CDR3 is TGTGGGACAGGATGGTTCACTGAAGCTTTCTTT. Translated: CGTGWFTEAFF.

This clone has more than one count but fewer than ten. The chain links TRBV5-1 to TRBJ1-2; unclear D gene. This CDR3 spans 14 amino acids. The ends were cut back, 4 bases at V and 1 base at J, with 11 bases in the middle. The germline gives CDR1 SGHRS, CDR2 YFSETQ. CDR3 nucleotides: TGCGCCAGCAGCCCGGAGTTGGGTAACTATGGCTACACCTTC. Protein product: CASSPELGNYGYTF.

J is TRBJ1-1 and V is TRBV5-5, with D hard to call. This CDR3 has 12 residues. Looked up from germline, CDR1 is SGHKS and CDR2 is YYEKEE (reference sequence). V was pared by 2 bases and J by 9 bases, with 11 bases between. CDR3 loop: CASSFEGFKAFF. The CDR3 nucleotides read TGTGCCAGCAGCTTCGAGGGATTTAAAGCTTTCTTT. Together with reference TRBV5-5 and TRBJ1-1, the CDR3 gives the full variable domain: DAGVTQSPTHLIKTRGQQVTLRCSPISGHKSVSWYQQVLGQGPQFIFQYYEKEERGRGNFPDRFSARQFPNYSSELNVNALLLGDSALYLCASSFEGFKAFFGQGTRLTVV.